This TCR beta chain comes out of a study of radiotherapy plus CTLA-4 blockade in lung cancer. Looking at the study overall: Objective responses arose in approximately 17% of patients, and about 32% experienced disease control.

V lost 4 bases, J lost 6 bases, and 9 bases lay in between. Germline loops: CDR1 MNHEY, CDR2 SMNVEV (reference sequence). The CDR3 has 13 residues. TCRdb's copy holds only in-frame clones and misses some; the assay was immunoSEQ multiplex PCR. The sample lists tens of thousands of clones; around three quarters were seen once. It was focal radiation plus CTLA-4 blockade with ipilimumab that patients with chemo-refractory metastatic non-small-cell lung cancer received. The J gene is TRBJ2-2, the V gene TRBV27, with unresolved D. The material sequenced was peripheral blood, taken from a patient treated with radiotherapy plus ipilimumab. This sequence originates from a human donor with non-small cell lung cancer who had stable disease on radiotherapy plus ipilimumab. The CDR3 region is CASSSPVAGELFF. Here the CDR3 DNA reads TGTGCCAGCAGTTCCCCCGTGGCCGGGGAGCTGTTTTTT.